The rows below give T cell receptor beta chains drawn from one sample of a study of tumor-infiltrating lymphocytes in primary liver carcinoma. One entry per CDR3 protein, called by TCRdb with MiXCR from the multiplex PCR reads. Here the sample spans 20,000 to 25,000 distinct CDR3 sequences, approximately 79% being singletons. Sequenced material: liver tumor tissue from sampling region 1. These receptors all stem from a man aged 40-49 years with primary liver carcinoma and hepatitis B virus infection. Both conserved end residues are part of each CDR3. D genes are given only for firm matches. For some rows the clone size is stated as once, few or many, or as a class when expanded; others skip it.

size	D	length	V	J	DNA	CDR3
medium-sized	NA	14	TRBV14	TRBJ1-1	TGTGCCAGCAGGCCCCGGGAGGGAAACACTGAAGCTTTCTTT	CASRPREGNTEAFF
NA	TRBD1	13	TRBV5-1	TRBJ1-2	TGCGCCAGTAGGTTGGACAGGAACTATGGCAACACCTTC	CASRLDRNYGNTF
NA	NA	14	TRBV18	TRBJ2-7	TGTGTCACCTCACCACCGCACCTCTCATACGAGCAGTACTTC	CVTSPPHLSYEQYF
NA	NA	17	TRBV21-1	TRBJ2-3	TGTACCAGCAACAAAGTTCAGGACAGGGGGCGGTTGGATACGCAGTATTTT	CTSNKVQDRGRLDTQYF
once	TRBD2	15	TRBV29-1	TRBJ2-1	TGCAGCATGACGGGGGGTCAGTGGGAGGGCGGGAGGGTGTTTTTC	CSMTGGQWEGGRVFF
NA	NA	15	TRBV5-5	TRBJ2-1	TGTGCCAGCAGGCTGGTTCCCGGACGGTACAATGAACAGTTCTTC	CASRLVPGRYNEQFF
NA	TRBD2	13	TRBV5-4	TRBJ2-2	TGTACCAGCGGGGGGTTGGGGACCGGGGAGCTGTTTTTT	CTSGGLGTGELFF
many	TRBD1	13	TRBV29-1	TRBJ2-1	TGCAGCGGAGGACAGGCCGCATACAATGAGCAGTTCTTC	CSGGQAAYNEQFF
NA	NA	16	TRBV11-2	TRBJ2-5	TGTGCCAGCAGCTTAACAGCAGGAGGCCCGGGGAAGACCCAGTACTTC	CASSLTAGGPGKTQYF
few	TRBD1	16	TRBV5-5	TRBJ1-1	TGTGCCAGCAGCTTGGCCTCAGGGACAGGGAGGACTGAAGCTTTCTTT	CASSLASGTGRTEAFF
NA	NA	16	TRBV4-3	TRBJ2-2	TGCGTCAGCAGCCAAATCCCAGAAGGGAACCCCGGGGAGCTGTTTTTT	CVSSQIPEGNPGELFF
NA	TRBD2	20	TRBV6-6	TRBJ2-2	TGTGCCAGCAGTCTGCTCGTGGGACTAGCGGGACCAACGAACACCGGGGAGCTGTTTTTT	CASSLLVGLAGPTNTGELFF
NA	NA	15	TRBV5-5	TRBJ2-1	TGTGCCAGCAGCCCCGGACATGGTTCCTACATTGAGCAGCTCTTC	CASSPGHGSYIEQLF
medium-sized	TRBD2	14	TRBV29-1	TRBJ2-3	TGCAGCGTTGAAGTACTAGCGGGAGCGGATACGCAGTATTTT	CSVEVLAGADTQYF
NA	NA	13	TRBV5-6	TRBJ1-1	TGTGCAGGTAGCTTTTGGGACGGTGAACAAGCTTTCTTT	CAGSFWDGEQAFF
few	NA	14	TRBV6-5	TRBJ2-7	TGTGCCAGCAGTTACGTGGGAGAGCTAGGCGAGCAGTACTTC	CASSYVGELGEQYF
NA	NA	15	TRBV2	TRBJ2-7	TGTGCCAGCAGTGAGAATAAGGCGGTTTCCTACGAGCAGTACTTC	CASSENKAVSYEQYF
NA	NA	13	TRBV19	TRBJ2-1	TGTGCCTCCGCGTCCAGCCGTGGTAATGAGCAGTTCTTC	CASASSRGNEQFF
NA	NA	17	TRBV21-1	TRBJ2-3	TGTACCAGCAGCATAGTTCAGGACAGGGGGCAGTTGGATACGCAGTATTTT	CTSSIVQDRGQLDTQYF
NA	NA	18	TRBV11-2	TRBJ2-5	TGTGCTAGCACCTTAGCGAGGCTAGCCCTGGGAAAAAAAGAGACCCTGTACTTC	CASTLARLALGKKETLYF
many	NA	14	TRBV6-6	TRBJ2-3	TGTGCCAGCAGTCCTGCCTACCTCACAGATACGCAGTATTTT	CASSPAYLTDTQYF
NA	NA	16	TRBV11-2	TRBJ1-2	TGCGCCAGCAGCCAAGATGAGGCAGGGACTTACTATGGCTACACCTTC	CASSQDEAGTYYGYTF
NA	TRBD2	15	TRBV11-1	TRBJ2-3	TGTGCCAGAAGTCTAGTAGCGGGAGCTTCAGATACGCAGTATTTT	CARSLVAGASDTQYF
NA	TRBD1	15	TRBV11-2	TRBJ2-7	TGTGCCGGCAGCCAAGGGACAGGTAGAACCTACGGGCAGTACTTC	CAGSQGTGRTYGQYF
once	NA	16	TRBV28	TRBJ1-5	TGTGCCAGCAGTTTACGTCTCGGCAGGTCGCTGTCCCCCCAGCATTTT	CASSLRLGRSLSPQHF
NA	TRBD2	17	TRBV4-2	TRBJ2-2	TGTGCCAGCAGCCAAGATAGGGAGGGCACGAACATCGGGGAGCTGTTTTTT	CASSQDREGTNIGELFF
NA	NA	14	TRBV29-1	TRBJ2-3	TGCAGCGCCGGACGGGAAGCAATCACAGATACGCAGTATTTT	CSAGREAITDTQYF
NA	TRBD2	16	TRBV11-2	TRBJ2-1	TGTGCCGGCACCTTAGAGCTTCTAGCGGGAATGAATGAGCAGTTCTTC	CAGTLELLAGMNEQFF
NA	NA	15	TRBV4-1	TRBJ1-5	TGCGCCAGCAGCCGAGTAGGAGGGGACGGCCAGCCCCAGCACTTT	CASSRVGGDGQPQHF
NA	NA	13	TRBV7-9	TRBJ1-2	TGTGCCAGCGCCTTAAGACCAATGGGTGGCTACACCTTC	CASALRPMGGYTF
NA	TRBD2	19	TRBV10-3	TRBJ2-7	TGCGCCATCTGCAAACGATCGGGACTAGCGGGAGGGTTCTCCTACGAGCAGTACTTC	CAICKRSGLAGGFSYEQYF
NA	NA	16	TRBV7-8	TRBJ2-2	TGTGCCAGCAGCTTAGGGCGGCGGGATAACACCGGGGAGCTGTTTTTT	CASSLGRRDNTGELFF
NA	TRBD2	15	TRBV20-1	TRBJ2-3	TGCATTGCTCCCGGGCTAGCGGGAGGGACAGATACGCAGTATTTT	CIAPGLAGGTDTQYF
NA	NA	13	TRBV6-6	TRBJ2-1	TGTGCCAGCAATACGCAAGGTAACAATAAGCAGTTCTTC	CASNTQGNNKQFF
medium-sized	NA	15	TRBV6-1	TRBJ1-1	TGTGCCAGCAGTCCACGGACAGTCATGAACACTGAAGCTTTCTTT	CASSPRTVMNTEAFF
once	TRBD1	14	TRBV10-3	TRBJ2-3	TGTGCCATCAGATTCGGGACAGGCACAGATACGCAGTATTTT	CAIRFGTGTDTQYF
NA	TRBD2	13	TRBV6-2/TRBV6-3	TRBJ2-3	TGTGCCAGCTCCAAGCGGGAGCCAGATACGCAGTATTTT	CASSKREPDTQYF
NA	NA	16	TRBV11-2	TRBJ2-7	TGTGCCAGTAGCTTAGATGGGCTTAGCTGGAGGTACGAGCCGTACTTC	CASSLDGLSWRYEPYF
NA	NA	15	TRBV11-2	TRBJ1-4	TGCACCAGCAGCTTAGACAGGTTCGCTAATGAAAAACTGTTTTTT	CTSSLDRFANEKLFF
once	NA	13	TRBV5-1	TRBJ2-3	TGCGCCATCAGAGACGCAGGGCCAGATAAGCAGTATTTT	CAIRDAGPDKQYF
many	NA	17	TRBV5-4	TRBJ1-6	TGTGCCAGCAGCTTGATTTCCCAGGGAAACTATAATTCACCCCTCCACTTT	CASSLISQGNYNSPLHF
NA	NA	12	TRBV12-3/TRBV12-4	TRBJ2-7	TGTGCCAGCAGTTTGGGGACCTTCGAGCAGTATTTC	CASSLGTFEQYF
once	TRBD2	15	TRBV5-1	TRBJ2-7	TGCACCAGCTGCTTGGGAGCGGGAGGGCCAAACGAGCAGTACTTC	CTSCLGAGGPNEQYF
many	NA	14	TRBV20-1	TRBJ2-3	TGCAGTGCTAGTGGCAGGGGAGTCACAGATACGCAGTATTTT	CSASGRGVTDTQYF
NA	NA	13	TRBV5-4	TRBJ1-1	TGTGTCAGCAGAAGCGACGATGGCACTGAAGCTTTCTTT	CVSRSDDGTEAFF
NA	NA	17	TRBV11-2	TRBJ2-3	TGTGTCAGCAGGGCAAGACGTGGAGGGAAGGACACAGATACGCAGTATTTT	CVSRARRGGKDTDTQYF
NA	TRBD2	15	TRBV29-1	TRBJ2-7	TGCAGCGTTGCGTCTAGCGGGAGGCCCGATTACGAACAGTACTTC	CSVASSGRPDYEQYF
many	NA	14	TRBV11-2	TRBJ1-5	TGTGCTAGCAGCTTAAGGGCGCTCGGTCAGCCCCAACATTTT	CASSLRALGQPQHF
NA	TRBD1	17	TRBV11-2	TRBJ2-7	TGTGCCAGTAGCTTAATTCTAGTTCAGGGGGTATGGAGCGGGCAGTACTTC	CASSLILVQGVWSGQYF
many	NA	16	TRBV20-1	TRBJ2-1	TGCAGTGCTAGTCGAGGCAGGGTGGGAGGAAACAATGAGCAGTTCTTC	CSASRGRVGGNNEQFF